This TCR beta chain was observed in a study of CXCR3-negative and CXCR3-positive naive CD8 T cells. Overall study results and limits: The authors found comparable surface CD5 between naive subsets and inferred TCR strength from TRB CDR3 properties. A higher hydrophobicity marked the TRB CDR3s of CXCR3-positive naive cells versus CXCR3-negative naive cells.

CDR1 and CDR2 (germline): SNHLY, FYNNEI. The CDR3 is made up of 14 amino acids. It was by 5' RACE with UMI labels that the TRB cDNA libraries were prepared. TCRdb re-called the 5' RACE reads and shows each CDR3 protein once, DNA omitted. This sample's table has 100,000 to 150,000 distinct CDR3 sequences. With regard to this clonotype: The antigen is not known.

The rearrangement uses TRBV2 and TRBJ2-1; TCRdb's assignment of TRBD1 cannot be checked, as there is no DNA. The sample taken for sequencing was naive CXCR3+ CD8+ T cells from blood. Subset described: CD45RO-CCR7+CD27+CD95- naive CD8+ T cells expressing CXCR3 (TNR3+). This TCR was sampled from a human donor in good health. Some clones in this sample may be carry-over from other donors' samples. The CDR3 sequence: CASGALISYNEQFF.